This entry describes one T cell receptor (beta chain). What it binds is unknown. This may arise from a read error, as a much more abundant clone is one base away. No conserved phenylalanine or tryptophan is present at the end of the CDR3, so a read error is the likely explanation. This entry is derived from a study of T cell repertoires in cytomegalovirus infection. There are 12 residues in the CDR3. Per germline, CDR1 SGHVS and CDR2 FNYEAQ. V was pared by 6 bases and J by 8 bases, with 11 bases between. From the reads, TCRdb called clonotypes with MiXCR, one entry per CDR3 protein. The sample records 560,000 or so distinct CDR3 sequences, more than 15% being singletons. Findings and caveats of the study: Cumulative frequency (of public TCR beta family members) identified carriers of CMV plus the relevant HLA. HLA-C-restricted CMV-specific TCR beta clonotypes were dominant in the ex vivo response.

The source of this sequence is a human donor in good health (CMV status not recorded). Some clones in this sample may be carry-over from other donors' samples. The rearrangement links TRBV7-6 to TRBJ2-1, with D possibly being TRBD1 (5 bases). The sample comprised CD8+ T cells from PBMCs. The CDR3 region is CASRSQGYEQFL. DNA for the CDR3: TGTGCCAGCAGGTCCCAGGGTTATGAGCAGTTCTTA.